This entry describes one T cell receptor beta chain. Its antigen is not identified. The sample is drawn from a study of T cell repertoires in cytomegalovirus infection. Points from the study as a whole: The ex vivo response showed dominance by HLA-C-restricted CMV-specific TCR beta clonotypes.

The CDR3 length is 13 residues. Germline lookup yields CDR1 SEHNR and CDR2 FQNEAQ (reference sequence). The ends were cut back, 2 bases at V and 4 bases at J, with 9 bases in the middle. TCRdb re-analysed the reads in MiXCR, keeping a single row per CDR3 protein. The sample has 110,000 or so distinct CDR3 sequences; 30% are singletons. The sequenced sample was CD8+ T cells from cultured PBMCs, obtained from culture after CMV antigen stimulation. The TCR comes from a human donor in good health (CMV status not recorded). Some clones in this sample may be carry-over from other donors' samples. This chain links TRBV7-9 with TRBJ2-7; the D gene is possibly TRBD2 (5 bases). CDR3 in amino acids: CASSLNRDYEQYF. CDR3 DNA sequence: TGTGCCAGCAGCTTAAATCGGGATTACGAGCAGTACTTC.